This T cell receptor beta chain was identified during a study of blood T cell repertoires in COVID-19. Across the whole study: T cells, B-cell-depleted T cells, or PBMCs supplied cDNA or gDNA.

Germline CDR1 and CDR2: KGHSH and LQKENI. The CDR3 is 13 amino acids. The ends lost 8 bases at V and 8 bases at J; junction bases unmatched: 10. Clones were sequenced by immunoSEQ multiplex PCR, and TCRdb holds only the in-frame ones, with some missing. The sample comprises around 100,000 clones, roughly 85% of which are singletons, and 9% to 13% rests with the top ten. This TCR was sampled from a woman aged 70-85 years with acute or convalescent COVID-19. Sequencing used peripheral blood. This rearrangement joins TRBV18 to TRBJ1-1, with 8 bases identical to TRBD1. CDR3 sequence (DNA): TGTGCCAGCCACCAGGGGGCCCAGGAGGAAGCTTTCTTT. Amino acids: CASHQGAQEEAFF.